This is a list of T cell receptor beta chains from one sample in a study of OX40 agonist ivuxolimab in advanced cancers. Sequencing used immunoSEQ multiplex PCR; TCRdb keeps in-frame clones, though not all of them. The data contain around 84,000 clones, roughly 84% of them seen just once; the ten biggest clones take up under 7.5%. The sample consisted of CD4+ or CD8+ T cells sorted from blood, taken in a trial of the OX40 agonist ivuxolimab. These receptors were collected from an adult with an advanced solid tumor such as melanoma, head and neck, liver or kidney cancer. Both conserved end residues are part of each CDR3. A D gene is named only where the DNA matches it firmly. A row's size may be missing; if present it is once, few, many or a size class.

clone size: medium-sized; J gene: TRBJ2-1; D gene: TRBD1; V gene: TRBV2; CDR3 protein: CASSANRGQGNEQFF; CDR3 DNA: TGTGCCAGCAGTGCAAACAGGGGGCAAGGGAATGAGCAGTTCTTC
clone size: few; J gene: TRBJ1-2; D gene: -; V gene: TRBV25-1; CDR3 protein: CASSDPLGGNYGYTF; CDR3 DNA: TGTGCCAGCAGTGATCCCCTGGGAGGCAACTATGGCTACACCTTC
clone size: -; J gene: TRBJ1-1; D gene: TRBD1; V gene: TRBV28; CDR3 protein: CASSPDRGYSEAFF; CDR3 DNA: TGTGCCAGCAGCCCGGACAGGGGTTATAGTGAAGCTTTCTTT
clone size: -; J gene: TRBJ1-5; D gene: TRBD1; V gene: TRBV2; CDR3 protein: CASRYRGLNQPQHF; CDR3 DNA: TGTGCCAGCAGATACAGGGGGCTGAATCAGCCCCAGCATTTT
clone size: large; J gene: TRBJ2-5; D gene: TRBD1; V gene: TRBV7-9; CDR3 protein: CASSYRDRATEETQYF; CDR3 DNA: TGTGCCAGCAGCTACCGGGACAGGGCGACCGAGGAGACCCAGTACTTC
clone size: -; J gene: TRBJ1-3; D gene: -; V gene: TRBV30; CDR3 protein: CAGTGNGNTIYF; CDR3 DNA: TGTGCCGGAACAGGGAATGGAAACACCATATATTTT
clone size: -; J gene: TRBJ2-1; D gene: -; V gene: TRBV19; CDR3 protein: CASSIDTSGGGSLDEQFF; CDR3 DNA: TGTGCCAGTAGTATAGACACTTCGGGGGGCGGGAGTCTGGATGAGCAGTTCTTC
clone size: once; J gene: TRBJ2-7; D gene: -; V gene: TRBV5-1; CDR3 protein: CASSTEGATYEQYF; CDR3 DNA: TGCGCCAGCAGCACGGAGGGGGCAACCTACGAGCAGTACTTC
clone size: -; J gene: TRBJ2-5; D gene: -; V gene: TRBV18; CDR3 protein: CASSPQETQYF; CDR3 DNA: TGTGCCAGCTCACCACAAGAGACCCAGTACTTC
clone size: -; J gene: TRBJ1-1; D gene: -; V gene: TRBV11-3; CDR3 protein: CASSFRRDPKPEAFF; CDR3 DNA: TGTGCCAGCAGCTTTCGCAGGGACCCCAAACCCGAAGCTTTCTTT
clone size: few; J gene: TRBJ1-2; D gene: -; V gene: TRBV2; CDR3 protein: CASSLYGYTF; CDR3 DNA: TGTGCCAGCAGTCTCTATGGCTACACCTTC
clone size: once; J gene: TRBJ1-4; D gene: -; V gene: TRBV21-1; CDR3 protein: CASSANSGDPNEKLFF; CDR3 DNA: TGTGCCAGCAGCGCAAATTCAGGGGATCCTAATGAAAAACTGTTTTTT
clone size: -; J gene: TRBJ2-2; D gene: TRBD2; V gene: TRBV14; CDR3 protein: CASSQDSGLAWGTGELFF; CDR3 DNA: TGTGCCAGCAGCCAAGATTCAGGACTAGCGTGGGGCACCGGGGAGCTGTTTTTT
clone size: -; J gene: TRBJ1-2; D gene: TRBD1; V gene: TRBV6-1; CDR3 protein: CASSARTGGYSYGYTF; CDR3 DNA: TGTGCCAGCAGTGCACGGACAGGGGGATATAGCTATGGCTACACCTTC
clone size: -; J gene: TRBJ2-7; D gene: -; V gene: TRBV29-1; CDR3 protein: CSVQPGPNGGEQYF; CDR3 DNA: TGCAGCGTTCAACCGGGACCGAACGGGGGCGAGCAGTACTTC
clone size: -; J gene: TRBJ1-5; D gene: -; V gene: TRBV19; CDR3 protein: CASSIKQDTNQPQHF; CDR3 DNA: TGTGCCAGTAGTATAAAACAGGACACAAATCAGCCCCAGCATTTT
clone size: -; J gene: TRBJ1-6; D gene: TRBD1; V gene: TRBV28; CDR3 protein: CASRTGFNSPLHF; CDR3 DNA: TGTGCCAGCAGGACAGGGTTCAATTCACCCCTCCACTTT
clone size: -; J gene: TRBJ1-6; D gene: TRBD1; V gene: TRBV27; CDR3 protein: CASRTTDRGNSPLHF; CDR3 DNA: TGTGCCAGCAGGACTACCGACAGGGGTAATTCACCCCTCCACTTT
clone size: -; J gene: TRBJ2-7; D gene: -; V gene: TRBV6-5; CDR3 protein: CASSYLSNSYEQYF; CDR3 DNA: TGTGCCAGCAGTTACCTATCCAACAGCTACGAGCAGTACTTC
clone size: few; J gene: TRBJ1-1; D gene: -; V gene: TRBV18; CDR3 protein: CASSPPSYALGTEAFF; CDR3 DNA: TGTGCCAGCTCACCACCGTCCTATGCCCTTGGCACTGAAGCTTTCTTT
clone size: -; J gene: TRBJ1-1; D gene: TRBD1; V gene: TRBV4-2; CDR3 protein: CASSSRDREVDAFF; CDR3 DNA: TGTGCCAGCAGCTCCCGGGACAGGGAAGTAGACGCTTTCTTT
clone size: -; J gene: TRBJ1-2; D gene: -; V gene: TRBV4-1; CDR3 protein: CASSQEASYTF; CDR3 DNA: TGCGCCAGCAGCCAAGAAGCGAGCTACACCTTC
clone size: -; J gene: TRBJ1-2; D gene: -; V gene: TRBV20-1; CDR3 protein: CSATLQDGYTF; CDR3 DNA: TGCAGTGCTACCCTACAGGATGGCTACACCTTC
clone size: -; J gene: TRBJ1-2; D gene: -; V gene: TRBV6-5; CDR3 protein: CASSYHKDNYGYTF; CDR3 DNA: TGTGCCAGCAGTTACCATAAGGATAACTATGGCTACACCTTC
clone size: -; J gene: TRBJ2-4; D gene: -; V gene: TRBV7-2; CDR3 protein: CASWWGPKNIQYF; CDR3 DNA: TGTGCCAGCTGGTGGGGGCCCAAAAACATTCAGTACTTC
clone size: -; J gene: TRBJ1-2; D gene: -; V gene: TRBV6-1; CDR3 protein: CASTVGSYGYTF; CDR3 DNA: TGTGCCAGCACTGTAGGGAGCTATGGCTACACCTTC
clone size: once; J gene: TRBJ2-5; D gene: -; V gene: TRBV20-1; CDR3 protein: CSARGETQYF; CDR3 DNA: TGCAGTGCTAGGGGGGAGACCCAGTACTTC
clone size: once; J gene: TRBJ1-3; D gene: -; V gene: TRBV19; CDR3 protein: CASSLQGFNSGNTIYF; CDR3 DNA: TGTGCCAGTAGTCTCCAGGGTTTCAACTCTGGAAACACCATATATTTT
clone size: -; J gene: TRBJ1-1; D gene: TRBD1; V gene: TRBV5-1; CDR3 protein: CASSVGQAGEAFF; CDR3 DNA: TGCGCCAGCAGCGTAGGACAGGCCGGTGAAGCTTTCTTT
clone size: -; J gene: TRBJ2-4; D gene: TRBD2; V gene: TRBV5-4; CDR3 protein: CASSLAVAKNIQYF; CDR3 DNA: TGTGCCAGCAGCCTAGCGGTAGCCAAAAACATTCAGTACTTC
clone size: -; J gene: TRBJ1-4; D gene: -; V gene: TRBV11-2; CDR3 protein: CASSPSLQAGSEKLFF; CDR3 DNA: TGTGCCAGCAGCCCTAGTCTCCAGGCGGGAAGTGAAAAACTGTTTTTT
clone size: few; J gene: TRBJ1-5; D gene: -; V gene: TRBV7-9; CDR3 protein: CASSPGWANSNQPQHF; CDR3 DNA: TGTGCCAGCAGCCCCGGGTGGGCAAATAGCAATCAGCCCCAGCATTTT
clone size: -; J gene: TRBJ2-3; D gene: TRBD1; V gene: TRBV29-1; CDR3 protein: CSAGTGWIADTQYF; CDR3 DNA: TGCAGCGCGGGGACAGGGTGGATTGCAGATACGCAGTATTTT
clone size: -; J gene: TRBJ2-7; D gene: TRBD1; V gene: TRBV7-9; CDR3 protein: CASSLGQGGDEQYF; CDR3 DNA: TGTGCCAGCAGCTTAGGACAGGGTGGAGACGAGCAGTACTTC
clone size: -; J gene: TRBJ2-3; D gene: -; V gene: TRBV2; CDR3 protein: CASSKLTETDTQYF; CDR3 DNA: TGTGCCAGCAGCAAACTGACGGAAACAGATACGCAGTATTTT
clone size: -; J gene: TRBJ2-2; D gene: TRBD2; V gene: TRBV4-1; CDR3 protein: CASRELAGGTGELFF; CDR3 DNA: TGCGCCAGCCGGGAACTAGCGGGGGGGACCGGGGAGCTGTTTTTT
clone size: once; J gene: TRBJ1-1; D gene: -; V gene: TRBV2; CDR3 protein: CASSEDPRNTEAFF; CDR3 DNA: TGTGCCAGCAGTGAAGACCCCAGGAACACTGAAGCTTTCTTT
clone size: -; J gene: TRBJ2-4; D gene: TRBD1; V gene: TRBV11-2; CDR3 protein: CASSLDRAYKNIQYF; CDR3 DNA: TGTGCCAGCAGCCTCGACAGGGCATACAAAAACATTCAGTACTTC
clone size: -; J gene: TRBJ2-3; D gene: -; V gene: TRBV6-1; CDR3 protein: CASSDRGRFTDTQYF; CDR3 DNA: TGTGCCAGCAGTGATCGGGGCAGGTTCACAGATACGCAGTATTTT
clone size: -; J gene: TRBJ2-3; D gene: -; V gene: TRBV19; CDR3 protein: CASSKEVWRSTDTQYF; CDR3 DNA: TGTGCCAGTAGTAAAGAGGTCTGGCGAAGCACAGATACGCAGTATTTT
clone size: -; J gene: TRBJ2-2; D gene: -; V gene: TRBV11-3; CDR3 protein: CASSLWTGELFF; CDR3 DNA: TGTGCCAGCAGCTTATGGACCGGGGAGCTGTTTTTT
clone size: -; J gene: TRBJ2-5; D gene: -; V gene: TRBV5-6; CDR3 protein: CASRKAGTGAETQYF; CDR3 DNA: TGTGCCAGCAGAAAAGCCGGGACGGGGGCGGAGACCCAGTACTTC
clone size: -; J gene: TRBJ1-1; D gene: TRBD1; V gene: TRBV9; CDR3 protein: CASSVVGGSNTEAFF; CDR3 DNA: TGTGCCAGCAGCGTAGTAGGGGGCTCTAACACTGAAGCTTTCTTT
clone size: -; J gene: TRBJ2-7; D gene: -; V gene: TRBV20-1; CDR3 protein: CSARGPYEQYF; CDR3 DNA: TGCAGTGCTAGGGGACCTTACGAGCAGTACTTC
clone size: -; J gene: TRBJ1-3; D gene: -; V gene: TRBV7-2; CDR3 protein: CASSRGAGNTTYF; CDR3 DNA: TGTGCCAGCAGTCGGGGGGCTGGAAACACCACATATTTT
clone size: -; J gene: TRBJ2-1; D gene: TRBD2; V gene: TRBV4-2; CDR3 protein: CASSQDPRTSGSNEQFF; CDR3 DNA: TGTGCCAGCAGCCAAGATCCCCGGACTAGCGGTTCCAATGAGCAGTTCTTC
clone size: -; J gene: TRBJ2-2; D gene: TRBD2; V gene: TRBV5-1; CDR3 protein: CASSFSGSANTGELFF; CDR3 DNA: TGCGCCAGCAGCTTTAGCGGGAGTGCGAACACCGGGGAGCTGTTTTTT
clone size: -; J gene: TRBJ2-2; D gene: -; V gene: TRBV30; CDR3 protein: CAWRVEGFGELFF; CDR3 DNA: TGTGCCTGGAGGGTAGAGGGTTTCGGGGAGCTGTTTTTT
clone size: -; J gene: TRBJ2-6; D gene: -; V gene: TRBV19; CDR3 protein: CATGDGLRSGANVLTF; CDR3 DNA: TGTGCCACCGGGGACGGTCTCCGCTCTGGGGCCAACGTCCTGACTTTC
clone size: -; J gene: TRBJ2-5; D gene: -; V gene: TRBV5-1; CDR3 protein: CASSLGGQPQETQYF; CDR3 DNA: TGCGCCAGCAGCCTGGGGGGACAGCCACAAGAGACCCAGTACTTC
clone size: -; J gene: TRBJ2-2; D gene: -; V gene: TRBV5-1; CDR3 protein: CASSFSGGELFF; CDR3 DNA: TGCGCCAGCAGCTTCTCTGGCGGGGAGCTGTTTTTT
clone size: -; J gene: TRBJ1-2; D gene: -; V gene: TRBV29-1; CDR3 protein: CSVGTEFYYGYTF; CDR3 DNA: TGCAGCGTTGGGACAGAATTTTACTATGGCTACACCTTC
clone size: -; J gene: TRBJ1-5; D gene: TRBD1; V gene: TRBV7-2; CDR3 protein: CASSYSPGQFSNRPQHF; CDR3 DNA: TGTGCCAGCAGCTATTCACCGGGACAGTTCTCCAATCGGCCCCAGCATTTT